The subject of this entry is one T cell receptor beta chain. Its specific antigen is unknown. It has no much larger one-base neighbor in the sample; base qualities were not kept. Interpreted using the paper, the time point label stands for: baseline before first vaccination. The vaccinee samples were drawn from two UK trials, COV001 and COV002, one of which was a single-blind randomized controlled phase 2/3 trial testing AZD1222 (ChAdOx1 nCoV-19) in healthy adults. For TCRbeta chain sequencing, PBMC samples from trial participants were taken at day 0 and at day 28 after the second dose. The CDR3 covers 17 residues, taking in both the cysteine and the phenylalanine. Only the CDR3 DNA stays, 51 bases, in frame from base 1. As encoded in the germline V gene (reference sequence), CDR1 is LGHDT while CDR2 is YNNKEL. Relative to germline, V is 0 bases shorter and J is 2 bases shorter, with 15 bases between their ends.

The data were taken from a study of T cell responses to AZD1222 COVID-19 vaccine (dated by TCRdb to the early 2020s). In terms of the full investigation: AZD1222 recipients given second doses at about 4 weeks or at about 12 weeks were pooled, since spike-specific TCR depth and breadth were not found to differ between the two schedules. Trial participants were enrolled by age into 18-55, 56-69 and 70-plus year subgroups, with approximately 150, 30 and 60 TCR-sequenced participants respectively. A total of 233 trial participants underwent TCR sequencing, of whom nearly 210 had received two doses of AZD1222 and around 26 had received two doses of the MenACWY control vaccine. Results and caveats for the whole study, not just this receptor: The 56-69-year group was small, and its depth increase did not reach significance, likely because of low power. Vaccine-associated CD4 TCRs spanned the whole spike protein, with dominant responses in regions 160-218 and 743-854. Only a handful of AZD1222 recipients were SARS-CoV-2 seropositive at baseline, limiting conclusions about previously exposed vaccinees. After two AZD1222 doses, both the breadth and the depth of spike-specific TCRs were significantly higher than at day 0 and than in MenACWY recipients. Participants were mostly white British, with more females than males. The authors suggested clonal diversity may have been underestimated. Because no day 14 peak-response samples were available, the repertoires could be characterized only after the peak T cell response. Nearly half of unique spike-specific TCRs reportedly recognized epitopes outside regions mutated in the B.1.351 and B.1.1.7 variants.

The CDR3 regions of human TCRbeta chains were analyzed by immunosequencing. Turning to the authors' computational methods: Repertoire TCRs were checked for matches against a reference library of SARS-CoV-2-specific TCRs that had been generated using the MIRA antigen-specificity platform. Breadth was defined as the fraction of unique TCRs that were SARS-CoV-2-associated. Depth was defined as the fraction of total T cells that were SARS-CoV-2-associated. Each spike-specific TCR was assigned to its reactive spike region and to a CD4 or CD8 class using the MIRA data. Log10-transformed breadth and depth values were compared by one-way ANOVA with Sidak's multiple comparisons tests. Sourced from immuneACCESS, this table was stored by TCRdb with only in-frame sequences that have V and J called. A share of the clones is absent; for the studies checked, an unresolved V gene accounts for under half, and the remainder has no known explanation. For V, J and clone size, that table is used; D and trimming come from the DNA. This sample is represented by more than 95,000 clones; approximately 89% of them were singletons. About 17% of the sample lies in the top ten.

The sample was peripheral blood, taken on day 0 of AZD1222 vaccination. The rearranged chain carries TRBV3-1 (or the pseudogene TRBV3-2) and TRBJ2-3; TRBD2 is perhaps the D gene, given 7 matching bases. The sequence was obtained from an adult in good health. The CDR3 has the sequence CASSQEGRGGTTDTQYF. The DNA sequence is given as TGTGCCAGCAGCCAAGAGGGAAGGGGGGGAACCACAGATACGCAGTATTTT.